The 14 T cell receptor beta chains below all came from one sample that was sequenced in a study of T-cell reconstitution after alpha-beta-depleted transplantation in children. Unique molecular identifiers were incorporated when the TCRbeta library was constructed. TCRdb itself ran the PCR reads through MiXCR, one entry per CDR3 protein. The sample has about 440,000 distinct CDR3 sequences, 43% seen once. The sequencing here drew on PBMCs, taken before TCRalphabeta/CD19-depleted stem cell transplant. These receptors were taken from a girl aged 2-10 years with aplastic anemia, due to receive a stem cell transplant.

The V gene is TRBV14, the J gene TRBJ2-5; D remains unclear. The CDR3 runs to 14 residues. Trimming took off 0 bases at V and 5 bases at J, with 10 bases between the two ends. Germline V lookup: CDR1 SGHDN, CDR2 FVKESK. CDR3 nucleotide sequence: TGTGCCAGCAGCCAAGAGGAAGGGAAGGAGACCCAGTACTTC. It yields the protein CASSQEEGKETQYF.

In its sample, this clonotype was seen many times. In DNA, the CDR3 is TGCAGTGCTAGAGATTCGCAGGGGGCAAAAAATGGCTACACCTTC. Amino acids: CSARDSQGAKNGYTF. The V gene is TRBV20-1, the J gene TRBJ1-2, with TRBD1 identical over 8 bases. V was pared by 0 bases and J by 6 bases, with 9 bases of the junction left unmatched. Germline-derived CDR1 and CDR2 are DFQATT and SNEGSKA (reference sequence). The CDR3 is 15 residues long.

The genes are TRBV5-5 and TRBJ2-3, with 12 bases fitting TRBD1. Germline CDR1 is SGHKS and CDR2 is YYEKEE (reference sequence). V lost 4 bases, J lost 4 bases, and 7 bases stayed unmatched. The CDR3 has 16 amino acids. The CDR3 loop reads CASSGGDRGRSDTQYF. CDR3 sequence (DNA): TGTGCCAGCAGCGGCGGGGACAGGGGGCGCTCAGATACGCAGTATTTT.

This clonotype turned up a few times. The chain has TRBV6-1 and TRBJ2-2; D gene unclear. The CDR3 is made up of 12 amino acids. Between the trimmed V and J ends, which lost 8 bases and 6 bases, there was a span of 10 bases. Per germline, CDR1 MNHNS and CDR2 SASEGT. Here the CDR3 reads CASWVEAGELFF. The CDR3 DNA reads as TGTGCCAGCTGGGTAGAGGCCGGGGAGCTGTTTTTT.

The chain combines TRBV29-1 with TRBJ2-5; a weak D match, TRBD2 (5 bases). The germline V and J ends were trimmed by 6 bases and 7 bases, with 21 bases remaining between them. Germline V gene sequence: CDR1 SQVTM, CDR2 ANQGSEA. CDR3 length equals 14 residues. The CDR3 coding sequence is TGCAGCGTCCCAACTAGAGGTCCCGCAGGGACCCAGTACTTC. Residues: CSVPTRGPAGTQYF.

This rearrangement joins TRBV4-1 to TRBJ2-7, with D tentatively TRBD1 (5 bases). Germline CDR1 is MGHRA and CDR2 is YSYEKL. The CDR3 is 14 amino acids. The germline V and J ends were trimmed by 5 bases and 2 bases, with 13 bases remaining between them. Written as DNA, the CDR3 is TGCGCCAGCAGCACTCAAGCCAGGGCCTACGAGCAGTACTTC. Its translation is CASSTQARAYEQYF.

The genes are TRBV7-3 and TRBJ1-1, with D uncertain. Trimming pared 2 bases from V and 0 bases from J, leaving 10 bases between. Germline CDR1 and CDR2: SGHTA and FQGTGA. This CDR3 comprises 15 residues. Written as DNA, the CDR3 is TGTGCCAGCAGCTTATTCGGACCATTGAACACTGAAGCTTTCTTT. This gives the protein CASSLFGPLNTEAFF. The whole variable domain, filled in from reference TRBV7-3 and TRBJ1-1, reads GAGVSQTPSNKVTEKGKYVELRCDPISGHTALYWYRQSLGQGPEFLIYFQGTGAADDSGLPNDRFFAVRPEGSVSTLKIQRTERGDSAVYLCASSLFGPLNTEAFFGQGTRLTVV.

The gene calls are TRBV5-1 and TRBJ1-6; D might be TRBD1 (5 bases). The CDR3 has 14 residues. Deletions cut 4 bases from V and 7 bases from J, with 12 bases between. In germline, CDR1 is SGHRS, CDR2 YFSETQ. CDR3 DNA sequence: TGCGCCAGCAGCCTTCAACAGGTCAATTCACCCCTCCACTTT. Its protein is CASSLQQVNSPLHF.

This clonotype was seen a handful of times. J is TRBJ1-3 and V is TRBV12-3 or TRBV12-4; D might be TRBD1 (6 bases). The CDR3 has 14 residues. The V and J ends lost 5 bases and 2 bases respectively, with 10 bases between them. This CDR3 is CASSVWGPGNTIYF. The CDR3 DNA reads TGTGCCAGCAGTGTTTGGGGGCCTGGAAACACCATATATTTT.

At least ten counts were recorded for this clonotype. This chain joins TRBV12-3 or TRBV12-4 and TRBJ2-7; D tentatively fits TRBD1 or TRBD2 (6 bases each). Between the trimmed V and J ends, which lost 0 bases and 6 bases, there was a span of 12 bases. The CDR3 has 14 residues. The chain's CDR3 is CASSLAVGGGEQYF. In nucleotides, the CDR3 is TGTGCCAGCAGTTTAGCGGTAGGGGGAGGCGAGCAGTACTTC.

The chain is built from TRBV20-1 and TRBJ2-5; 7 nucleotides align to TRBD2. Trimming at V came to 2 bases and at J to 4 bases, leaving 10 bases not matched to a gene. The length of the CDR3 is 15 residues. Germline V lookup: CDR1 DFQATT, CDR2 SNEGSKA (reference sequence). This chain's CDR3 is CSARSPTGEGETQYF. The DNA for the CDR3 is TGCAGTGCTAGATCACCGACTGGGGAGGGAGAGACCCAGTACTTC.

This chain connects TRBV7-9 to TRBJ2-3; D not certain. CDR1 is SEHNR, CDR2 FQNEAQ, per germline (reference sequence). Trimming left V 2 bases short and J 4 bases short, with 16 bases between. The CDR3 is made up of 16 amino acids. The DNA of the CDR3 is TGTGCCAGCAGCTTATATGGGCATTTTAGTGCAGATACGCAGTATTTT. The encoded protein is CASSLYGHFSADTQYF.

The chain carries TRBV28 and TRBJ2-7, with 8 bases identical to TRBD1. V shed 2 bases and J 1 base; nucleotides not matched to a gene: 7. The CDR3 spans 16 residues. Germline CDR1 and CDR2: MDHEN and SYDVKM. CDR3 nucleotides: TGTGCCAGCAGTTTACGTTATAGGACAGGGTCCTACGAGCAGTACTTC. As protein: CASSLRYRTGSYEQYF.

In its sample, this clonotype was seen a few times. CDR3 amino acids: CASRASGQETQYF. The CDR3 DNA is TGTGCCAGCAGGGCTAGCGGACAAGAGACCCAGTACTTC. J is TRBJ2-5 and V is TRBV6-2 or TRBV6-3; 7 bases match TRBD2. The CDR3 sequence is 13 residues long. J gave up 2 bases and V 6 bases, and 3 bases lay outside the gene matches. Germline V gives CDR1 MNHEY, CDR2 SVGEGT.